The T cell receptor (beta chain) described here comes from a study of cytomegalovirus exposure and HLA in healthy donors. Looking at the study overall: The use of the same platform for the 110 or so validation repertoires and the roughly 630 first-cohort repertoires was reported by a later analysis.

This CDR3 region has 16 residues. J gave up 0 bases and V 5 bases, and 6 bases lay outside the gene matches. The germline V gene has CDR1 SGHVT and CDR2 SQSDAQ. The data were produced by immunoSEQ multiplex PCR, yet TCRdb's version contains in-frame clones alone and is incomplete. In the table there are roughly 120,000 clones, roughly 89% of which are singletons. Study-level findings and limits: In vitro experiments confirmed that a few CMV-associated chains were specific for CMV antigens. The study flagged some 170 TCR beta chains as cytomegalovirus-associated. First-cohort TCR clusters were later found to tend to co-occur in the 130 or so validation repertoires.

Comments on this clone: What it recognizes is unknown.

This clonotype was sampled from a man younger than 40 in good health and CMV-seronegative. What was sequenced was PBMCs. The chain couples TRBV7-4 to TRBJ2-1, with 8 nucleotides matching TRBD1. The CDR3 region has the DNA TGTGCCAGCAGCCGCACCAGGGGGCGCTCCTACAATGAGCAGTTCTTC. This gives the protein CASSRTRGRSYNEQFF.